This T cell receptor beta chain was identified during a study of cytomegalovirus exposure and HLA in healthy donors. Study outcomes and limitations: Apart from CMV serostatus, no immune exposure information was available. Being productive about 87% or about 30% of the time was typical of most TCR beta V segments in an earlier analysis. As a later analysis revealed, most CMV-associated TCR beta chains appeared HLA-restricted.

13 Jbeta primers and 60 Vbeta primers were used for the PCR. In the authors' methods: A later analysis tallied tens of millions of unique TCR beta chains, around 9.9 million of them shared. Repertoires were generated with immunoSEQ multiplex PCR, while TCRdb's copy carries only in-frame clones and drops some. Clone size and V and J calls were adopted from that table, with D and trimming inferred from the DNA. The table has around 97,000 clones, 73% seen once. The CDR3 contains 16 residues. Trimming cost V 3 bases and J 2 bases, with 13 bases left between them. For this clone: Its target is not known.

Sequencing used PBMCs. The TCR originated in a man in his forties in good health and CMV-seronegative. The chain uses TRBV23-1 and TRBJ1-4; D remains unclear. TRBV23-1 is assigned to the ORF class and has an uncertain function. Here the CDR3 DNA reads TGCGCCAGCAGTCACCCGATCCATCGGACTAATGAAAAACTGTTTTTT. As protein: CASSHPIHRTNEKLFF.